This TCR beta chain came from a study of blood T cells in healthy people across ages. Whole-study findings and limits: Diversity figures based on one million T cells were deemed too low.

For the second PCR, which ran for about 6 to 11 cycles, a sample-barcoded 5' primer and a J-beta primer mix were used. TCRdb re-called the 5' RACE reads through MiXCR, storing one row per CDR3 protein. The sample has about 750,000 distinct CDR3 sequences; roughly 50% are singletons. Germline V gives CDR1 MNHNY, CDR2 SVGAGI (reference sequence). Trimming took off 8 bases at V and 0 bases at J, with 11 bases between the two ends. The CDR3 covers 13 residues. A word on this clonotype: Its antigen is currently unknown.

The clonotype originates from an elderly man in good health. Material: blood. The chain has TRBV6-6 and TRBJ2-7; D is undetermined. CDR3 DNA sequence: TGTGCCAGCGGGCCTTTCAGCTCCTACGAGCAGTACTTC. This encodes CASGPFSSYEQYF.